These 21 T cell receptor beta chains were all obtained from the same sample, sequenced in a study of early T cells in non-severe SARS-CoV-2 infection (dated by TCRdb to about 2021). The library relied on 5' RACE. Data came from a NextSeq 500. TCRdb reanalyzed the raw reads on its own, using fastp at Q25 for trimming and MiXCR for clone calling, and kept in-frame beta chains. Under each unique CDR3 protein, matching rows form one entry showing the most common genes and DNA. This sample is represented by tens of thousands of distinct CDR3 sequences; approximately 4.3% of them were singletons. Clones ranked in the top ten supply 9% to 14% of the sample. Sequencing was done on a sample of whole blood. The receptors were sampled from an adult who was a healthcare worker with PCR-confirmed SARS-CoV-2 infection or an uninfected control (not recorded which).

This clonotype was picked up many times. V and J are TRBV6-2 or TRBV6-3 and TRBJ2-2; 8 bases are shared with TRBD1. CDR1 MNHEY and CDR2 SVGEGT come from the germline V gene. There are 16 residues in the CDR3. Trimming at V came to 6 bases and at J to 8 bases, leaving 14 bases not matched to a gene. CDR3 amino acids: CASSYETGGTSGELFF. The DNA for the CDR3 is TGTGCCAGCAGCTACGAAACAGGGGGTACATCTGGGGAGCTGTTTTTT.

This clonotype has more than one count but fewer than ten. The gene calls are TRBV20-1 and TRBJ1-2, with D hard to call. There are 13 residues in the CDR3. V lost 3 bases, J lost 4 bases, and 12 bases lay in between. CDR1 is DFQATT and CDR2 is SNEGSKA in the germline V gene (reference sequence). The CDR3 sequence is CSASAKGPYGYTF. The DNA of the CDR3 is TGCAGTGCTAGCGCGAAGGGCCCCTATGGCTACACCTTC.

Ten or more counts support this clonotype. The chain couples TRBV3-1 to TRBJ2-1; 10 nucleotides line up with TRBD2. Germline CDR1 LGHDT, CDR2 YNNKEL (reference sequence). With 1 base clipped from V and 6 bases from J, the junction kept 3 bases outside the gene matches. The CDR3 runs 15 residues. The CDR3 bases are TGTGCCAGCAGCCAAGTAGCGGGAGGAGGCAATGAGCAGTTCTTC. It yields the protein CASSQVAGGGNEQFF.

Remarks on this clonotype: A much larger clone differs by one base, so this may be a read error. This sequence joins TRBV5-6 and TRBJ2-7; D unresolved. V was shortened by 1 base and J by 4 bases, with 9 bases between the two germline ends. CDR3 size: 13 residues. In germline, CDR1 is SGHDT, CDR2 YYEEEE. CDR3: CASSLRGMYEQYF. CDR3 coding DNA: TGTGCCAGCAGCTTGAGAGGAATGTACGAGCAGTACTTC. Full variable domain (outside the CDR3, taken from reference TRBV5-6 and TRBJ2-7): DAGVTQSPTHLIKTRGQQVTLRCSPKSGHDTVSWYQQALGQGPQFIFQYYEEEERQRGNFPDRFSGHQFPNYSSELNVNALLLGDSALYLCASSLRGMYEQYFGPGTRLTVT.

The chain uses TRBV2 and TRBJ1-6; D unclear. Germline assignment: CDR1 SNHLY and CDR2 FYNNEI. CDR3 length: 14 amino acids. V shed 2 bases and J shed 6 bases, with 8 bases lying between them. CDR3 in amino acids: CASSELQINSPLHF. For the CDR3, the DNA is TGTGCCAGCAGTGAATTGCAGATTAATTCACCCCTCCACTTT.

For this clonotype: This sequence may be a read error, since a much larger clone differs from it by one base. The genes are TRBV25-1 and TRBJ2-7, with D possibly being TRBD1 (5 bases). The CDR3 totals 15 residues. CDR1 is MGHDK and CDR2 is SYGVNS in the germline V gene. V was cut by 6 bases and J by 5 bases, with 20 bases left in between. This CDR3 reads CASSGYRSRVDEQYF. Written as DNA, the CDR3 is TGTGCCAGCAGCGGCTACAGGTCTCGCGTGGACGAGCAGTACTTC.

This clonotype was detected many times. The V gene is TRBV27, the J gene TRBJ2-3, with 8 bases that match TRBD2. The CDR3 totals 16 residues. The germline gives CDR1 MNHEY, CDR2 SMNVEV (reference sequence). Trimming cost V 6 bases and J 0 bases; bases outside gene matches: 8. Here the CDR3 reads CASRNLAGSSTDTQYF. For the CDR3, the DNA is TGTGCCAGCAGAAATCTAGCGGGTAGTAGCACAGATACGCAGTATTTT.

The V and J genes are TRBV20-1 and TRBJ2-1, with a possible D match to TRBD1 (6 bases). Deletions cut 6 bases from V and 0 bases from J, with 18 bases between. Germline V gene data show CDR1 as DFQATT and CDR2 as SNEGSKA (reference sequence). CDR3 length: 16 residues. CDR3 sequence: CSAQDRLKSSYNEQFF. The DNA for the CDR3 is TGCAGTGCCCAGGACAGATTGAAATCCTCCTACAATGAGCAGTTCTTC.

This clonotype occurred many times. This chain connects TRBV29-1 to TRBJ2-4; D is perhaps TRBD2 (5 bases). Germline V gene lookup returns CDR1 SQVTM and CDR2 ANQGSEA. V was clipped by 6 bases and J by 0 bases, with 12 bases between them. The CDR3 runs to 14 residues. The CDR3 DNA reads TGCAGCGTGCGGGCTCAGTTAGCCAAAAACATTCAGTACTTC. Amino acid sequence: CSVRAQLAKNIQYF.

This clonotype showed up just a few times. The chain uses TRBV28 and TRBJ2-3; possibly TRBD1 or TRBD2 for D (5 bases each). This CDR3 is 17 amino acids long. The V end was cut by 6 bases, the J end by 2 bases, with 21 bases between. Germline CDR1 is MDHEN and CDR2 is SYDVKM. The CDR3 spells CASSPERGRDLTDTQYF. The CDR3 DNA is TGTGCCAGCAGCCCGGAAAGGGGCAGGGACCTCACAGATACGCAGTATTTT.

There are many counts of this clonotype. The chain recombines TRBV12-3 or TRBV12-4 with TRBJ1-2; 7 positions match TRBD1. Trimming cost V 2 bases and J 6 bases; bases outside gene matches: 9. The CDR3 extends over 15 amino acids. CDR3 protein: CASSLPRQGGNGYTF. CDR3 bases: TGTGCCAGCAGTTTACCCCGACAGGGTGGGAATGGCTACACCTTC.

In this sample, this clonotype turned up many times. This rearrangement joins TRBV12-3 or TRBV12-4 to TRBJ2-7; D is possibly TRBD1 or TRBD2 (6 bases each). Deletions cut 1 base from V and 2 bases from J, with 15 bases between. The CDR3 runs 16 residues. The CDR3 loop is CASSLVRGANPYEQYF. CDR3 coding DNA: TGTGCCAGCAGTTTAGTAAGGGGGGCAAATCCCTACGAGCAGTACTTC.

This clonotype has at least ten counts. The chain carries TRBV6-6 and TRBJ2-5; no clear D gene. The V end lost 2 bases, the J end lost 3 bases, and 7 bases lay between the germline ends. Germline assignment: CDR1 MNHNY and CDR2 SVGAGI (reference sequence). The CDR3 has 13 amino acids. The CDR3 reads CASSYGYKETQYF. The CDR3 nucleotides read TGTGCCAGCAGTTACGGCTATAAAGAGACCCAGTACTTC.

The CDR3, as DNA: TGTGCCAGCAGTCCACAGGGCCCCTACAGAGATACGCAGTATTTT. It yields the protein CASSPQGPYRDTQYF. The chain links TRBV12-3 or TRBV12-4 to TRBJ2-3; possibly TRBD1 for D (6 bases). V gave up 5 bases and J gave up 5 bases, with 17 bases separating them. The CDR3 contains 15 residues.

This clonotype was seen ten or more times. CDR3 sequence reads: CASSLAAPGSGRNEQYF. The DNA for the CDR3 is TGTGCCAGCAGTTTGGCTGCCCCAGGTAGCGGGAGGAACGAGCAGTACTTC. The rearrangement joins TRBV27 to TRBJ2-7, with 10 bases matching TRBD2. CDR3 length: 17 residues. The germline V gene has CDR1 MNHEY and CDR2 SMNVEV (reference sequence). V shed 3 bases, J shed 5 bases, and the junction held 13 bases outside the gene matches.

In its sample, this clonotype was seen many times. The V and J genes are TRBV10-1 and TRBJ2-1, with 8 bases aligning to TRBD1. The CDR3 has 17 residues. Germline V CDR1 and CDR2: WNHNN, SYGVQD (reference sequence). V was clipped by 5 bases and J by 7 bases; unmatched bases: 16. The CDR3 here is CASSHTPGQEKANEQFF. In nucleotides, the CDR3 is TGCGCCAGCAGTCACACCCCGGGACAGGAAAAGGCAAATGAGCAGTTCTTC.

This clonotype was observed a few times. Written as DNA, the CDR3 is TGTGCCAGCACCATAGGGGGGGCTCGCTATGGCTACACCTTC. Translation gives CASTIGGARYGYTF. V usage is TRBV28 and J usage is TRBJ1-2; D is possibly TRBD1 (6 bases). CDR1 is MDHEN and CDR2 is SYDVKM in the germline V gene. There are 14 residues in the CDR3. Trimming took 7 bases from V and 4 from J, leaving 16 bases between them.

This clonotype has just a few counts. The chain is built from TRBV6-2 or TRBV6-3 and TRBJ1-1; D not resolved. This CDR3 is built from 11 residues. Germline V gene data show CDR1 as MNHEY and CDR2 as SVGEGT. V was pared by 5 bases and J by 4 bases, with 5 bases between. The CDR3 reads CASSLGTEAFF. CDR3 bases: TGTGCCAGCAGTCTCGGCACTGAAGCTTTCTTT.

There are a few counts of this clonotype. The gene calls are TRBV5-4 and TRBJ2-1, with D unresolved. This CDR3 contains 15 residues. CDR1 SGHNT and CDR2 YYREEE come from the germline V gene (reference sequence). Deletions cut 5 bases from V and 0 bases from J, with 12 bases between. DNA for the CDR3: TGTGCCAGCAGTATGTCCCACCACTCCTACAATGAGCAGTTCTTC. It translates to CASSMSHHSYNEQFF.

This clonotype is categorized as medium-sized. No DNA is shown, since the ends of the CDR3 on it are uncertain; the CDR3 is the one TCRdb lists. The chain employs TRBV4-1 and TRBJ1-3; the table's D call of TRBD1 was not tested on the DNA. Germline V lookup: CDR1 MGHRA, CDR2 YSYEKL. The CDR3 totals 18 residues, both ends included. The CDR3 protein is CASSQDLRARGSGNTIYF.

V and J are TRBV10-3 and TRBJ2-7, with D maybe TRBD2 (5 bases). CDR3 size: 15 residues. Per the germline V gene, CDR1 is ENHRY and CDR2 is SYGVKD. V gave up 4 bases and J gave up 3 bases, with 16 bases separating them. The CDR3 reads CAISAPVGLDYEQYF. Written as DNA, the CDR3 is TGTGCCATCAGTGCTCCAGTCGGACTGGACTACGAGCAGTACTTC.